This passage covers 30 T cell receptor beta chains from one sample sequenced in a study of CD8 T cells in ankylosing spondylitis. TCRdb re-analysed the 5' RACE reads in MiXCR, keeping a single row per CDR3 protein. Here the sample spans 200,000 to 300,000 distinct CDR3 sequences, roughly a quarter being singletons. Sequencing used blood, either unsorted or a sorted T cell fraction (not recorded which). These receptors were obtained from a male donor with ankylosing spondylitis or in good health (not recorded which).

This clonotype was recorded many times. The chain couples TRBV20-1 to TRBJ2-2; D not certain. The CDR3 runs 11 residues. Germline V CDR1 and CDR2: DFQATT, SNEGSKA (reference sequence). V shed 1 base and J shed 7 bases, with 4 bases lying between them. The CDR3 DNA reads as TGCAGTGCTAGAGCGGACGGGGAGCTGTTTTTT. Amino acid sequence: CSARADGELFF.

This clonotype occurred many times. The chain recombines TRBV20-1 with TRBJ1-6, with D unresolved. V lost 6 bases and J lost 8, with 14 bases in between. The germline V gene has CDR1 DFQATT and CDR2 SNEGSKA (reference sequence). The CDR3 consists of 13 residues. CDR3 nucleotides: TGCAGTGCCAGTTGGGCTGGGGATTCACCCCTCCACTTT. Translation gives CSASWAGDSPLHF.

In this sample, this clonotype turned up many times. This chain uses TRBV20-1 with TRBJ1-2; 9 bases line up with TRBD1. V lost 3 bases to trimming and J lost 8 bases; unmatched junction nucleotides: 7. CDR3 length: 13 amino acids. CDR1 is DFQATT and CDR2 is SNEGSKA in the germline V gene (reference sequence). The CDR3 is CSASIGTGRGYTF. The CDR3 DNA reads TGCAGTGCTAGTATCGGGACAGGGAGAGGCTACACCTTC.

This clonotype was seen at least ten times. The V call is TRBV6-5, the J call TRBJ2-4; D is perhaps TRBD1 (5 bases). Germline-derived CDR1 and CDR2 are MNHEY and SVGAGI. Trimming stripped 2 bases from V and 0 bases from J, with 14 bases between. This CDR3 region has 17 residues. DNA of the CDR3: TGTGCCAGCAGTTACCCCCGGACAAATCTAGCCAAAAACATTCAGTACTTC. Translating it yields CASSYPRTNLAKNIQYF.

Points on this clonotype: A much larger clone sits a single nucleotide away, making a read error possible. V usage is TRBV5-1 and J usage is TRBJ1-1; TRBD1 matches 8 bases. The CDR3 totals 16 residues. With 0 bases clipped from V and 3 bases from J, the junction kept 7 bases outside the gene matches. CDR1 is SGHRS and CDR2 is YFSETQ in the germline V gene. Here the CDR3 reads CASSLVGQGYDTEAFF. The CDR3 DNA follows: TGCGCCAGCAGCTTGGTCGGACAGGGTTACGACACTGAAGCTTTCTTT.

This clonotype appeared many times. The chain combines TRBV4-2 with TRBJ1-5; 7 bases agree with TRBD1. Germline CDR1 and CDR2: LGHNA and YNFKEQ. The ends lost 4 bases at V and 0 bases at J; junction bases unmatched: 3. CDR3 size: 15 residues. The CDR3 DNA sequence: TGTGCCAGCAGCCGAAACAGGGGTAGCAATCAGCCCCAGCATTTT. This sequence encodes CASSRNRGSNQPQHF.

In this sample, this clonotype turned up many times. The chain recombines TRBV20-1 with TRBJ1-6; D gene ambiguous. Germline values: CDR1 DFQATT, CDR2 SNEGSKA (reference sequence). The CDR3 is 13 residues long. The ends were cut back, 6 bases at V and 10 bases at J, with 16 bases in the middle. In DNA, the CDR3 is TGCAGTGCAAGTTGGACTCTTGACTCACCCCTCCACTTT. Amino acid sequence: CSASWTLDSPLHF.

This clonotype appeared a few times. CDR3 nucleotide sequence: TGTGCCAGCCGGGGGAGCGGGGCCAATGAGCAGTTCTTC. Protein: CASRGSGANEQFF. The rearrangement links TRBV6-1 to TRBJ2-1, with TRBD2 identical over 7 bases. Trimming removed 8 bases from V and 6 bases from J; junction bases left unmatched: 7. CDR3 size: 13 residues. Germline-derived CDR1 and CDR2 are MNHNS and SASEGT.

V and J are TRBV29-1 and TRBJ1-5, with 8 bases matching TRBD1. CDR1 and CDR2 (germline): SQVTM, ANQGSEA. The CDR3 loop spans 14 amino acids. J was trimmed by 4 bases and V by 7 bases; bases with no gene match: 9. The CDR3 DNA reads TGCAGCGCACGGGCGACAGGGGATAATCAGCCCCAGCATTTT. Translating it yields CSARATGDNQPQHF.

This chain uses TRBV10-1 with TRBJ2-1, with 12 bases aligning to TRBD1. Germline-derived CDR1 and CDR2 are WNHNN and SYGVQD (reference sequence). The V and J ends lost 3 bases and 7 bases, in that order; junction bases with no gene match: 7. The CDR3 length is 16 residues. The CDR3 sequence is CASSEGGTGGKNEQFF. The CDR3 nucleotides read TGCGCCAGCAGTGAAGGGGGGACAGGGGGCAAAAATGAGCAGTTCTTC.

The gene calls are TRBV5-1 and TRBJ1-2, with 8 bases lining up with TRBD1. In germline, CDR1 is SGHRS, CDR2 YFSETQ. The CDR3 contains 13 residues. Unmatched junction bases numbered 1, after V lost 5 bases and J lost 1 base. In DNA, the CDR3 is TGCGCCAGCAGGACAGGGGTTAACTATGGCTACACCTTC. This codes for CASRTGVNYGYTF.

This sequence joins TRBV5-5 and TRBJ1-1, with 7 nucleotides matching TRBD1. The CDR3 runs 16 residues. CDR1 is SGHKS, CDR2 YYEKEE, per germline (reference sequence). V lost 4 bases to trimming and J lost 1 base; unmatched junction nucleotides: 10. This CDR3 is CASSQLRQGPNTEAFF. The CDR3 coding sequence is TGTGCCAGCAGCCAGCTTCGACAGGGACCGAACACTGAAGCTTTCTTT.

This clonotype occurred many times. The CDR3 DNA sequence: TGTGCCAGCACCCGGGCTGAACTGTTTTTT. Protein: CASTRAELFF. This chain joins TRBV11-2 and TRBJ1-4; D unresolved. V was trimmed by 7 bases and J by 12 bases, leaving 9 bases between them. Per germline, CDR1 SGHAT and CDR2 FQNNGV. The CDR3 runs to 10 residues.

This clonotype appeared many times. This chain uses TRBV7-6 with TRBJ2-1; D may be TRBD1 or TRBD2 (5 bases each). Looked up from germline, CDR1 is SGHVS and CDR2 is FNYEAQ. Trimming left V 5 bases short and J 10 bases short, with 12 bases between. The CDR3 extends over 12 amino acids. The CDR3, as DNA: TGTGCCAGCAGCCCATCCGGGACCGAGCAGTTCTTC. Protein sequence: CASSPSGTEQFF.

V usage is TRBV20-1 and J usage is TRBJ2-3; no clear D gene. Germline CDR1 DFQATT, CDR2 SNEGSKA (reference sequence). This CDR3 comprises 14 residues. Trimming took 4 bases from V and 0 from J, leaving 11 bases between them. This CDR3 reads CSAKLMQSTDTQYF. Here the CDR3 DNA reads TGCAGTGCTAAGTTAATGCAAAGCACAGATACGCAGTATTTT.

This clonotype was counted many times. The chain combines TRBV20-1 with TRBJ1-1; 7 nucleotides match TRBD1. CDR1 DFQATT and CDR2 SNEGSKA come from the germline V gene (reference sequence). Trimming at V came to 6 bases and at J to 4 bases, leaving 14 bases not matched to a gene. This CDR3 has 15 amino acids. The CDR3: CSAAEQGNMGTEAFF. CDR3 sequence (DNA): TGCAGTGCCGCAGAACAGGGGAACATGGGCACTGAAGCTTTCTTT.

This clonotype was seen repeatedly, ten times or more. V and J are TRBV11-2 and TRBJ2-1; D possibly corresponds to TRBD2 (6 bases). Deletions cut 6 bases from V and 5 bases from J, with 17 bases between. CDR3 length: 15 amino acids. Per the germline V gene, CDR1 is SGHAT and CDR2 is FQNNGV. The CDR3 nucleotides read TGTGCCAGCAGAAGGTGGGGGGTTAGTCACAATGAGCAGTTCTTC. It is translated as CASRRWGVSHNEQFF.

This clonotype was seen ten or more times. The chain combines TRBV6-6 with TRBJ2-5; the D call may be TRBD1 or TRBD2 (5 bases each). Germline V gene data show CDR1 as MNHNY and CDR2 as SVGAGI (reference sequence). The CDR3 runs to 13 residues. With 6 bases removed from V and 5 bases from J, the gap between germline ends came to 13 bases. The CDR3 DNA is TGTGCCAGCAGCCATGACAGAGGGGAGACCCAGTACTTC. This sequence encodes CASSHDRGETQYF.

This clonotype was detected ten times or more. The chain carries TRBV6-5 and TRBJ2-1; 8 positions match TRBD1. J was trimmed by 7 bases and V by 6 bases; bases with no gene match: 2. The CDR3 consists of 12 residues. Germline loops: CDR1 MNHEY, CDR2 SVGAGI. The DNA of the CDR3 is TGTGCCAGCAGCTGGACAGGGAATGAGCAGTTCTTC. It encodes CASSWTGNEQFF.

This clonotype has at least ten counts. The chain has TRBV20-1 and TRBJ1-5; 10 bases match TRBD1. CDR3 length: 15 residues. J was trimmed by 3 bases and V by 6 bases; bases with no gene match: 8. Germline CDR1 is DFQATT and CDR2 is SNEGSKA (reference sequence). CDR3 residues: CSAATGTGDNQPQHF. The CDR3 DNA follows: TGCAGTGCGGCGACCGGGACAGGGGACAATCAGCCCCAGCATTTT.

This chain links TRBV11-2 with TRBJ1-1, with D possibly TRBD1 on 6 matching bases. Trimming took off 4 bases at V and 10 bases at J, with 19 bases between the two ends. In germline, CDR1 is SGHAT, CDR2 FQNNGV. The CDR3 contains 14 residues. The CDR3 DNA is TGTGCCAGCAGCTCCAGGGGACCGTCACGGAGAGCTTTCTTT. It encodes CASSSRGPSRRAFF.

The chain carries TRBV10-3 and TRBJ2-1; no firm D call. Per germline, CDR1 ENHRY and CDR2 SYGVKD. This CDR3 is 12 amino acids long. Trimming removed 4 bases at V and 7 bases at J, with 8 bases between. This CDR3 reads CAISGAENEQFF. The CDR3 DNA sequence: TGTGCCATCAGTGGGGCCGAAAATGAGCAGTTCTTC.

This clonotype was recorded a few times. CDR3 region: CSARLRQGVYDTQYF. CDR3 nucleotides: TGCAGTGCTAGGTTGCGACAGGGGGTTTATGATACGCAGTATTTT. The V call is TRBV20-1, the J call TRBJ2-3; 9 nucleotides match TRBD1. Trimming cost V 3 bases and J 6 bases; bases outside gene matches: 10. The CDR3 loop spans 15 amino acids. Looked up from germline, CDR1 is DFQATT and CDR2 is SNEGSKA (reference sequence).

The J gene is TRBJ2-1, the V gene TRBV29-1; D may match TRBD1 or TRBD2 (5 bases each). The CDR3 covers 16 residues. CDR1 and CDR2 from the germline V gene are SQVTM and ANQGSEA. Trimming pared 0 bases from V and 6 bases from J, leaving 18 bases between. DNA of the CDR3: TGCAGCGTTGAAGACGGGACCCCACGTCGGGTCAATGAGCAGTTCTTC. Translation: CSVEDGTPRRVNEQFF.

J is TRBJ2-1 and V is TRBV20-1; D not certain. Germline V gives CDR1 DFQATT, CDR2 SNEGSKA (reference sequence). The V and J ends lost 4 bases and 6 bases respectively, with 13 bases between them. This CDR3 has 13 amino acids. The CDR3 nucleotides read TGCAGTGCTAAGAGGTCCGGGTTCAATGAGCAGTTCTTC. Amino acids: CSAKRSGFNEQFF.

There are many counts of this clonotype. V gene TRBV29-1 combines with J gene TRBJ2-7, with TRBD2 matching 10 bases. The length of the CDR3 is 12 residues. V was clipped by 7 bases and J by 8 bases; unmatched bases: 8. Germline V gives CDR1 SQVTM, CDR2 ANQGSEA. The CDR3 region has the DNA TGCAGCGCGAGCGGGGGGGGGAAAAAGCAGTACTTC. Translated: CSASGGGKKQYF.

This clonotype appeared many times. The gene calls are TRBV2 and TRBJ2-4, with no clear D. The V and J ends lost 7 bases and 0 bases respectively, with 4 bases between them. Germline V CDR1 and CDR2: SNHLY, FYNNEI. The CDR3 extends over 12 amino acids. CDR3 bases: TGTGCCAGCACGGGAGCCAAAAACATTCAGTACTTC. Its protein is CASTGAKNIQYF.

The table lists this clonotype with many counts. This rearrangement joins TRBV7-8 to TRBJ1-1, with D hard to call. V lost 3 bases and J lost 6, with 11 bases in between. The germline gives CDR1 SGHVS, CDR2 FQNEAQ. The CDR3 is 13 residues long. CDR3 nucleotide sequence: TGTGCCAGCAGCTTCTCCGGGGAAGCTGAAGCTTTCTTT. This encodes CASSFSGEAEAFF. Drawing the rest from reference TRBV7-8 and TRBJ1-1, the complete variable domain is GAGVSQSPRYKVAKRGQDVALRCDPISGHVSLFWYQQALGQGPEFLTYFQNEAQLDKSGLPSDRFFAERPEGSVSTLKIQRTQQEDSAVYLCASSFSGEAEAFFGQGTRLTVV.

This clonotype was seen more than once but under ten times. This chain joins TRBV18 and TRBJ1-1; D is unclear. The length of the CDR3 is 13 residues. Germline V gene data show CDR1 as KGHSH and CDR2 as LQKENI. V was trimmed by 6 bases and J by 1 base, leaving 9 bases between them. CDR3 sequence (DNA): TGTGCCAGCTCCCCCATGCCGAACACTGAAGCTTTCTTT. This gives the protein CASSPMPNTEAFF.

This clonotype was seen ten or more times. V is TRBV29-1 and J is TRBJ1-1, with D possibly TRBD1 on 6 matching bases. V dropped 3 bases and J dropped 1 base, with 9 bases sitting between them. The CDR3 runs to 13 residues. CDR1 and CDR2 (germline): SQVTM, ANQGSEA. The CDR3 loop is CSVDEGENTEAFF. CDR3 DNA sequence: TGCAGCGTTGACGAGGGGGAGAACACTGAAGCTTTCTTT.